This T cell receptor beta chain was retrieved from a study of OX40 agonist ivuxolimab in advanced cancers. Looking at the study overall: Patients treated during dose escalation were battling hepatocellular carcinoma, melanoma, renal cell or head and neck cancer.

This CDR3 region has 15 residues. Germline loops: CDR1 LNHDA, CDR2 SQIVND (reference sequence). Trimming left V 5 bases short and J 6 bases short, with 17 bases between. Study findings and constraints: Certain nonresponders likewise exhibited a low normalized T-cell clonal expansion.

Points on this clone: Antigen unknown.

The protocol was immunoSEQ multiplex PCR, while the TCRdb copy is restricted to in-frame clones and leaves out a portion. The sample shows 66,000 or so clones, around 92% of them seen only once. J is TRBJ1-5 and V is TRBV19; possibly TRBD1 for D (5 bases). The origin of this receptor is an adult with an advanced solid tumor such as melanoma, head and neck, liver or kidney cancer. The sequenced sample was CD4+ or CD8+ T cells sorted from blood, obtained in a trial of the OX40 agonist ivuxolimab. The CDR3 bases are TGTGCCAGTAGTGACCATGGGGGAATGAGTCAGCCCCAGCATTTT. Its translation is CASSDHGGMSQPQHF.